The TCR beta chain described here comes from a study of identical twins. Whole-study results and caveats: Among beta out-of-frame sequences, excess sharing between twins appeared weaker.

This clonotype was detected a few times. What it binds is not known. The CDR3 loop spans 15 amino acids. With 3 bases removed from V and 3 bases from J, the gap between germline ends came to 16 bases. The germline gives CDR1 SGHKS, CDR2 YYEKEE (reference sequence). Template switching introduced a universal primer site, and the cDNA bore unique molecular identifiers. TCRdb processed the 5' RACE reads anew with MiXCR; each CDR3 protein has one entry. The sample lists 450,000 or so distinct CDR3 sequences, around 14% seen once, with around 0.48% in the top ten. The same data also went into a second study, on yellow fever vaccine responses in identical twins.

The sample taken for sequencing was CD4+ T cells sorted from blood. V is TRBV5-5 and J is TRBJ2-7, with a weak D call TRBD1 (6 bases). The receptor was derived from a woman younger than 30 in good health. The CDR3 DNA reads TGTGCCAGCAGCTCACTGACAGGCTTGATCTACGAGCAGTACTTC. It yields the protein CASSSLTGLIYEQYF.